This TCR beta chain derives from a study of cytomegalovirus exposure and HLA in healthy donors. Germline loops: CDR1 SGHTA, CDR2 FQGNSA. The CDR3 has 14 residues. Trimming cost V 5 bases and J 8 bases; bases outside gene matches: 7. Both 60 Vbeta primers and 13 Jbeta primers went into the PCR. Sequencing was performed with immunoSEQ multiplex PCR; in TCRdb, only in-frame clones are kept and a portion is missing. The data show 140,000 to 150,000 clones, around 67% seen once. The chain recombines TRBV7-2 with TRBJ1-4; 8 bases line up with TRBD1. Source material: PBMCs. The TCR was taken from a woman aged 18-29 years in good health and CMV-seronegative. The CDR3 nucleotides read TGTGCCAGCAGCCTACGCGGGACAGGCGAAAAACTGTTTTTT. Its protein product is CASSLRGTGEKLFF.